This TCR beta chain was documented in a study of T cell repertoires in cytomegalovirus infection (dated by TCRdb to 2018 to 2020). In the study overall: The HLA type of each donor mattered for the analysis, because public TCR beta signatures pointed to carriage of CMV infection along with the matching HLA type. What the work shows at the level of the full study, not this receptor alone: The ex vivo response was dominated by HLA-C-restricted CMV-specific TCR beta clonotypes, which also provided the single most frequent clonotype in two of eight donors. In both this cohort and an independent approximately 350-donor cohort, the cumulative frequency of public TCR beta family members distinguished carriers of CMV infection plus the relevant HLA type.

These reads were obtained on an Illumina HiSeq 1500. In TCRdb, the public reads were trimmed at Q25 with fastp and aligned with MiXCR, with productive beta chains retained. Under each unique CDR3 protein, matching rows form one entry showing the most common genes and DNA. The sample table records about 400,000 distinct CDR3 sequences; 15% to 20% of these occur just once. The ten biggest clones cover less than 9.5% of the sample. About this clonotype: It has no known antigen specificity. No base quality values were provided; no much bigger clone lies one nucleotide off.

V is clipped by 5 bases and J by 16 bases, and the sequence between their germline boundaries is 15 bases long. The CDR3 covers 11 residues, taking in both the cysteine and the phenylalanine. Kept here is only the CDR3 DNA, which spans 33 bases and is read in frame from base 1. The germline V gene (reference sequence) specifies SEHNR as CDR1 and FQNEAQ as CDR2. The chain uses TRBV7-9 and TRBJ1-3, and the D gene may be TRBD1, 5 bases matching. Sequencing was performed on PBMCs. This TCR was sampled from a human donor in good health (CMV status not recorded). Some clones in this sample may be carry-over from other donors' samples. The sequenced DNA: TGTGCCAGCAGCCCCGACAGTAGTGTGTATTTT. Its translation reads: CASSPDSSVYF. The full variable domain, with segments outside the CDR3 supplied by the reference TRBV7-9 and TRBJ1-3 proteins, appears as DTGVSQNPRHKITKRGQNVTFRCDPISEHNRLYWYRQTLGQGPEFLTYFQNEAQLEKSRLLSDRFSAERPKGSFSTLEIQRTEQGDSAMYLCASSPDSSVYFGEGSWLTVV.